This T cell receptor (beta chain) comes out of a study of blood T cell repertoires in COVID-19. Some clones are missing from TCRdb's copy, which holds only in-frame ones; the method was immunoSEQ multiplex PCR. The data show tens of thousands of clones, around 86% seen once. This CDR3 spans 14 amino acids. Deletions cut 1 base from V and 2 bases from J, with 10 bases between. The germline CDR1 and CDR2 sequences are GTSNPN and SVGIG (reference sequence). The clonotype originates from a woman of 80 years or more with active or convalescent COVID-19. This rearrangement joins TRBV30 to TRBJ2-3, with TRBD1 as a possible D gene (6 bases). The specimen sequenced was peripheral blood. The CDR3 is CAWSGGQPTDTQYF. CDR3 DNA: TGTGCCTGGAGTGGGGGGCAACCCACAGATACGCAGTATTTT.